This entry describes one TCR beta chain. What it recognizes is unknown. This entry belongs to a study of T cell responses to AZD1222 COVID-19 vaccine. Overall study findings and caveats: Donors in the cohort were predominantly white British and more often female, and clonal diversity was possibly underestimated. Spike-specific TCR breadth and depth both grew after two AZD1222 doses. Seropositive AZD1222 recipients at baseline numbered only five to seven. Reportedly, nearly half the spike-specific TCRs target unmutated variant regions.

Produced via immunoSEQ multiplex PCR; TCRdb's table is partial and in-frame only. The data contain 150,000 to 200,000 clones, approximately 94% of them singletons. Unmatched junction bases numbered 9, after V lost 1 base and J lost 7 bases. The length of the CDR3 is 16 residues. Germline CDR1 and CDR2: SGHAT and FQNNGV. This clonotype was obtained from an adult in good health. J is TRBJ2-1 and V is TRBV11-2; 8 positions match TRBD2. The sequenced sample was peripheral blood, obtained on day 0 of AZD1222 vaccination. This chain's CDR3 is CASSLGAGGRRNEQFF. The CDR3, as DNA: TGTGCCAGCAGCTTAGGGGCGGGAGGAAGGAGAAATGAGCAGTTCTTC.